The 30 T cell receptor beta chains listed next were all sequenced from one sample in a study of T cell changes during pregnancy in multiple sclerosis. TCRdb keeps only in-frame clones here, not all; method: immunoSEQ multiplex PCR. The repertoire holds approximately 100,000 clones, with about nine tenths as singletons. The sequences come from peripheral blood, collected after pregnancy. The receptors stem from a female donor with multiple sclerosis, enrolled in a pregnancy study.

This clone was recorded a few times. The rearrangement uses TRBV6-1 and TRBJ2-7, with 12 bases matching TRBD1. The CDR3 consists of 16 residues. Trimming took 1 base from V and 7 from J; bases not matched to a gene: 8. CDR1 is MNHNS and CDR2 is SASEGT in the germline V gene. CDR3 coding DNA: TGTGCCAGCAGTGAAGTCACGGGACAGGGGGCGGGGGAGCAGTACTTC. Its translation: CASSEVTGQGAGEQYF.

The V gene is TRBV19, the J gene TRBJ2-1, with D possibly matching TRBD2 (5 bases). Trimming left V 5 bases short and J 12 bases short, with 14 bases between. The germline CDR1 and CDR2 sequences are LNHDA and SQIVND (reference sequence). This CDR3 region has 12 residues. CDR3 bases: TGTGCCAGTAGTCCAGCGGCTTCGGGGCAGTTCTTC. Translated, it gives CASSPAASGQFF.

The count of this clone is one. The chain uses TRBV5-1 and TRBJ2-1; the match to TRBD1 covers 10 bases. CDR1 is SGHRS, CDR2 YFSETQ, per germline. V shed 5 bases, J shed 9 bases, and the junction held 5 bases outside the gene matches. This CDR3 contains 13 residues. CDR3 nucleotides: TGCGCCAGCAGGGGGACAGGGGTTAGTGAGCAGTTCTTC. It translates to CASRGTGVSEQFF.

CDR3 protein: CAISERAEGLARHEQFF. The CDR3 DNA sequence: TGTGCCATCAGTGAGAGGGCGGAGGGACTAGCCCGACATGAGCAGTTCTTC. V and J are TRBV10-3 and TRBJ2-1; 9 nucleotides match TRBD2. The length of the CDR3 is 17 residues. CDR1 is ENHRY, CDR2 SYGVKD, per germline. V shed 2 bases, J shed 8 bases, and the junction held 13 bases outside the gene matches.

The V gene is TRBV2, the J gene TRBJ1-1, with a possible D match to TRBD1 (6 bases). This CDR3 region has 15 residues. V was pared by 6 bases and J by 4 bases, with 18 bases between. Germline-derived CDR1 and CDR2 are SNHLY and FYNNEI. CDR3 amino acids: CASSFKGGIGTEAFF. The DNA for the CDR3 is TGTGCCAGCAGCTTTAAGGGGGGGATCGGCACTGAAGCTTTCTTT.

V is TRBV30 and J is TRBJ1-5; a possible D gene is TRBD1 (6 bases). Germline values: CDR1 GTSNPN, CDR2 SVGIG (reference sequence). Trimming left V 3 bases short and J 2 bases short, with 14 bases between. The CDR3 consists of 15 residues. The CDR3: CAWSSGQGRNQPQHF. The CDR3 coding sequence is TGTGCCTGGAGCTCCGGCCAGGGGCGCAATCAGCCCCAGCATTTT.

The V call is TRBV5-1, the J call TRBJ2-7, with D unresolved. CDR1 SGHRS and CDR2 YFSETQ come from the germline V gene. The CDR3 contains 13 residues. The V and J ends lost 0 bases and 6 bases respectively, with 10 bases between them. The DNA for the CDR3 is TGCGCCAGCAGCTTGGTTCCCGCGAGCGAGCAGTACTTC. It specifies CASSLVPASEQYF.

V is TRBV7-3 and J is TRBJ2-3; 8 bases are a match to TRBD1. The CDR3 length is 15 residues. V dropped 5 bases and J dropped 0; count of bases not matched to a gene: 4. Germline V gene lookup returns CDR1 SGHTA and CDR2 FQGTGA. Here the CDR3 reads CASSGGTGSTDTQYF. In DNA form, the CDR3 reads TGTGCCAGCAGCGGAGGGACAGGTAGCACAGATACGCAGTATTTT.

V usage is TRBV7-3 and J usage is TRBJ2-3; 10 bases are shared with TRBD2. CDR1 is SGHTA, CDR2 FQGTGA, per germline. J gave up 8 bases and V 1 base, and 9 bases lay outside the gene matches. CDR3 size: 16 residues. The CDR3 DNA reads as TGTGCCAGCAGCTTAATAGTAGGGACTAGCGAGGTTACGCAGTATTTT. It translates to CASSLIVGTSEVTQYF.

Comments on this clone: The same CDR3 can be traced to other DNA sequences in this sample. The V and J genes are TRBV27 and TRBJ1-1; D may be TRBD1 (5 bases). With 2 bases removed from V and 2 bases from J, the gap between germline ends came to 6 bases. Germline CDR1 reads MNHEY; CDR2 reads SMNVEV (reference sequence). The CDR3 spans 13 residues. CDR3 in DNA: TGTGCCAGCAGTTTAAGGGGAAACACTGAAGCTTTCTTT. This sequence encodes CASSLRGNTEAFF.

V is TRBV5-1 and J is TRBJ2-7, with D possibly matching TRBD2 (5 bases). Trimming shortened V by 4 bases and J by 2 bases, and 7 bases separated the two germline ends. This CDR3 spans 12 amino acids. Germline CDR1 is SGHRS and CDR2 is YFSETQ. The CDR3 DNA reads as TGCGCCAGCAGCCGGGGAGCCTACGAGCAGTACTTC. Encoded protein: CASSRGAYEQYF.

The chain couples TRBV9 to TRBJ2-2, with 13 bases aligning to TRBD2. CDR1 and CDR2 (germline): SGDLS, YYNGEE. This CDR3 contains 18 residues. V trimming: 3 bases; J trimming: 4 bases; junction bases outside the gene matches: 9. The CDR3 DNA reads as TGTGCCAGCAGCGGATCGACTAGCGGGGGGCCGACCACCGGGGAGCTGTTTTTT. Encoded protein: CASSGSTSGGPTTGELFF. The entire variable domain, with the rest obtained from reference TRBV9 and TRBJ2-2, is as follows: DSGVTQTPKHLITATGQRVTLRCSPRSGDLSVYWYQQSLDQGLQFLIQYYNGEERAKGNILERFSAQQFPDLHSELNLSSLELGDSALYFCASSGSTSGGPTTGELFFGEGSRLTVL.

V gene TRBV27 combines with J gene TRBJ1-2; weak D call: TRBD1 (6 bases). CDR3 length equals 18 residues. Per the germline V gene, CDR1 is MNHEY and CDR2 is SMNVEV (reference sequence). Trimming removed 2 bases at V and 0 bases at J, with 19 bases between. The CDR3 protein is CASSLVRPSGAANYGYTF. In DNA form, the CDR3 reads TGTGCCAGCAGTTTAGTACGCCCATCAGGGGCGGCTAACTATGGCTACACCTTC.

The V call is TRBV7-3, the J call TRBJ2-7, with 10 bases matching TRBD1. CDR1 is SGHTA, CDR2 FQGTGA, per germline. J lost 6 bases, V lost 4 bases, and 9 bases had no gene match. CDR3 size: 15 residues. The CDR3 sequence: CASSSSGTGVGEQYF. CDR3 sequence (DNA): TGTGCCAGCAGCTCCTCCGGGACAGGGGTTGGCGAGCAGTACTTC.

The chain recombines TRBV29-1 with TRBJ2-3; TRBD2 agrees at 15 bases. J was trimmed by 5 bases and V by 6 bases; bases with no gene match: 3. Germline V gene data show CDR1 as SQVTM and CDR2 as ANQGSEA. The CDR3 is 14 amino acids. CDR3 sequence (DNA): TGCAGCGTATTGGGACTAGCGGGGGGAGATACGCAGTATTTT. It encodes CSVLGLAGGDTQYF.

The rearrangement uses TRBV6-6 and TRBJ1-5; 7 bases fit TRBD1. Germline CDR1 MNHNY, CDR2 SVGAGI (reference sequence). After removal of 8 bases from V and 1 base from J, the junction contained 2 bases not matched to a gene. This CDR3 has 13 residues. CDR3 in DNA: TGTGCCAGCGGGGGACAGAGCAATCAGCCCCAGCATTTT. Its protein is CASGGQSNQPQHF.

The rearrangement uses TRBV5-1 and TRBJ2-1; D remains ambiguous. Trimming removed 4 bases from V and 0 bases from J, with 11 bases in between. This CDR3 comprises 15 residues. Germline lookup yields CDR1 SGHRS and CDR2 YFSETQ. CDR3 in amino acids: CASSGGLSSYNEQFF. The DNA for the CDR3 is TGCGCCAGCAGCGGCGGTCTTAGCTCCTACAATGAGCAGTTCTTC. The variable domain in full, completed from reference TRBV5-1 and TRBJ2-1, reads KAGVTQTPRYLIKTRGQQVTLSCSPISGHRSVSWYQQTPGQGLQFLFEYFSETQRNKGNFPGRFSGRQFSNSRSEMNVSTLELGDSALYLCASSGGLSSYNEQFFGPGTRLTVL.

This clone has only one observation. This chain uses TRBV14 with TRBJ1-1; D unresolved. Between the trimmed V and J ends, which lost 4 bases and 2 bases, there was a span of 11 bases. CDR1 and CDR2 from the germline V gene are SGHDN and FVKESK. The CDR3 contains 14 residues. The CDR3 DNA follows: TGTGCCAGCAGCCTACAGAGTCAAAACACTGAAGCTTTCTTT. Protein sequence: CASSLQSQNTEAFF.

The CDR3 nucleotides read TGTGCCAGTAGTCCGGCAGGCCATGGCTACACCTTC. It yields the protein CASSPAGHGYTF. This chain uses TRBV19 with TRBJ1-2, with unresolved D. The V gene's germline CDR1 is LNHDA and CDR2 SQIVND (reference sequence). This CDR3 is built from 12 residues. The V end was cut by 5 bases, the J end by 6 bases, with 10 bases between.

The chain employs TRBV4-2 and TRBJ2-1, with 11 bases that match TRBD2. The CDR3 runs 14 residues. The V gene's germline CDR1 is LGHNA and CDR2 YNFKEQ. The CDR3 DNA is TGTGCGTCCCGATCTAGCGGGGGGCGAAATGAGCAGTTCTTC. Amino acid sequence: CASRSSGGRNEQFF.

The CDR3 nucleotides read TGTGCCAGCAGCTTGGCCGGACTAGCGGGGTGGAGTCGGCAGTTCTTC. It codes for CASSLAGLAGWSRQFF. The gene calls are TRBV5-8 and TRBJ2-1; 12 nucleotides align to TRBD2. Germline CDR1 and CDR2: SGHTS and YDEGEE. Trimming removed 0 bases from V and 12 bases from J; junction bases left unmatched: 10. CDR3 length: 16 amino acids.

The rearrangement joins TRBV19 to TRBJ1-2; 7 bases agree with TRBD1. Germline CDR1 reads LNHDA; CDR2 reads SQIVND (reference sequence). The CDR3 is made up of 16 amino acids. After removal of 0 bases from V and 8 bases from J, the junction contained 12 bases not matched to a gene. In nucleotides, the CDR3 is TGTGCCAGTAGTATAGAGCTCAGGGCTCAGGGGGTCGGCTACACCTTC. This codes for CASSIELRAQGVGYTF.

The chain recombines TRBV27 with TRBJ1-1; D may be TRBD1 (5 bases). There are 13 residues in the CDR3. The germline V gene has CDR1 MNHEY and CDR2 SMNVEV (reference sequence). V was clipped by 3 bases and J by 4 bases, with 9 bases between them. In DNA form, the CDR3 reads TGTGCCAGCAGTTTTGGGGGGAGCACTGAAGCTTTCTTT. Translating it yields CASSFGGSTEAFF.

The chain carries TRBV27 and TRBJ1-4; TRBD1 matches at 7 bases. The germline V gene has CDR1 MNHEY and CDR2 SMNVEV (reference sequence). V dropped 4 bases and J dropped 4; count of bases not matched to a gene: 9. CDR3 length: 16 amino acids. CDR3 in amino acids: CASSSNRDSFNEKLFF. The CDR3 nucleotides read TGTGCCAGCAGTTCAAATCGGGACAGCTTTAATGAAAAACTGTTTTTT.

The chain links TRBV5-1 to TRBJ1-2, with 11 nucleotides matching TRBD1. Losses at the gene ends were 7 bases for V and 7 bases for J; bases not matched to a gene: 6. The germline V gene encodes CDR1 SGHRS and CDR2 YFSETQ. The CDR3 is made up of 13 amino acids. CDR3 sequence reads: CASGGTGGFGYTF. CDR3 DNA: TGCGCCAGCGGAGGGACAGGGGGTTTTGGCTACACCTTC. The entire variable domain, with the rest obtained from reference TRBV5-1 and TRBJ1-2, is as follows: KAGVTQTPRYLIKTRGQQVTLSCSPISGHRSVSWYQQTPGQGLQFLFEYFSETQRNKGNFPGRFSGRQFSNSRSEMNVSTLELGDSALYLCASGGTGGFGYTFGSGTRLTVV.

This chain connects TRBV6-5 to TRBJ1-3; no firm D call. The CDR3 sequence is 12 residues long. Trimming removed 6 bases from V and 2 bases from J, with 5 bases in between. Germline V gives CDR1 MNHEY, CDR2 SVGAGI. The CDR3, as DNA: TGTGCCAGCAGGGCTCCTGGAAACACCATATATTTT. It encodes CASRAPGNTIYF.

V and J are TRBV7-3 and TRBJ2-6; D might be TRBD2 (5 bases). Germline V CDR1 and CDR2: SGHTA, FQGTGA. V gave up 5 bases and J gave up 2 bases, with 22 bases separating them. This CDR3 region has 19 residues. The CDR3 region is CASSPQTGILPTGANVLTF. CDR3 DNA sequence: TGTGCCAGCAGCCCACAAACCGGGATCCTTCCGACTGGGGCCAACGTCCTGACTTTC.

V usage is TRBV5-4 and J usage is TRBJ2-3; the match to TRBD2 covers 13 bases. Trimming took 4 bases from V and 2 from J; bases not matched to a gene: 4. Looked up from germline, CDR1 is SGHNT and CDR2 is YYREEE (reference sequence). The CDR3 consists of 16 residues. CDR3 sequence: CASSRLAGGPTDTQYF. The DNA of the CDR3 is TGTGCCAGCAGCAGACTAGCGGGGGGCCCCACAGATACGCAGTATTTT.

Concerning this clone itself: The germline gene is not matched at one end of the junction; a read error may be the cause. The V call is TRBV7-9, the J call TRBJ2-7; 7 bases match TRBD2. Germline lookup yields CDR1 SEHNR and CDR2 FQNEAQ (reference sequence). The CDR3 loop spans 10 amino acids. CDR3 loop: CASSSSGVHF. CDR3 DNA: TGTGCCAGCAGTTCAAGCGGGGTGCACTTC.

V gene TRBV9 combines with J gene TRBJ2-7; maybe TRBD2 (6 bases). Trimming removed 0 bases at V and 3 bases at J, with 10 bases between. This CDR3 region has 14 residues. Germline-derived CDR1 and CDR2 are SGDLS and YYNGEE. This CDR3 is CASSVAAGSYEQYF. CDR3 nucleotide sequence: TGTGCCAGCAGCGTAGCGGCGGGGAGCTACGAGCAGTACTTC.